These 11 T cell receptor beta chains came from one sample sequenced in a study of T cell responses to AZD1222 COVID-19 vaccine. Produced via immunoSEQ multiplex PCR; TCRdb's table is partial and in-frame only. The sample consists of 130,000 to 150,000 clones, around 92% of them appearing once. The sequencing used peripheral blood, collected on day 0 of AZD1222 vaccination. These receptor sequences come from an adult in good health.

This chain links TRBV5-1 with TRBJ2-1; 8 nucleotides match TRBD1. The V gene end was trimmed by 4 bases and the J gene end by 11 bases; junction bases not matched to a gene: 8. The CDR3 consists of 13 residues. CDR1 is SGHRS and CDR2 is YFSETQ in the germline V gene. The CDR3 protein is CASSANRGSKQFF. The CDR3 DNA sequence: TGCGCCAGCAGCGCGAACAGGGGGAGTAAGCAGTTCTTC.

This clone was picked up one time. This chain joins TRBV10-3 and TRBJ2-7; TRBD1 is a possible D gene (5 bases). There are 15 residues in the CDR3. CDR1 is ENHRY and CDR2 is SYGVKD in the germline V gene. V was clipped by 2 bases and J by 6 bases, with 17 bases between them. The CDR3 DNA reads as TGTGCCATCAGTGAGCTGGCAGGGCCCACTCCCGAGCAGTACTTC. The encoded protein is CAISELAGPTPEQYF.

The chain has TRBV15 and TRBJ2-5; 11 bases align to TRBD2. The V gene end was trimmed by 1 base and the J gene end by 3 bases; junction bases not matched to a gene: 7. Per the germline V gene, CDR1 is LNHNV and CDR2 is YYDKDF (reference sequence). The CDR3 extends over 17 amino acids. CDR3 bases: TGTGCCACCAGCAGAGGGCTAGCGGGGGGACAAGAAGAGACCCAGTACTTC. This gives the protein CATSRGLAGGQEETQYF.

The chain combines TRBV5-4 with TRBJ2-3; 13 bases align to TRBD2. Germline V CDR1 and CDR2: SGHNT, YYREEE (reference sequence). The J segment lost 5 bases and the V segment lost 4 bases, leaving 7 bases of the junction unmatched. The length of the CDR3 is 16 residues. The CDR3 loop reads CASSTRLAGGLDTQYF. The CDR3 DNA follows: TGTGCCAGCAGCACCCGACTAGCGGGGGGTTTAGATACGCAGTATTTT.

J is TRBJ1-4 and V is TRBV18; possible D gene TRBD1, 5 bases. This CDR3 contains 14 residues. From germline, CDR1 is KGHSH and CDR2 LQKENI. Deletions cut 2 bases from V and 6 bases from J, with 10 bases between. CDR3: CASSPMGGDEKLFF. The CDR3 nucleotides are TGTGCCAGCTCACCAATGGGAGGGGATGAAAAACTGTTTTTT.

The rearrangement joins TRBV5-1 to TRBJ2-4; weak D call: TRBD2 (6 bases). CDR3 length equals 15 residues. The V gene lost 2 bases and the J gene lost 1 base, with 10 bases spanning the gap. Germline lookup yields CDR1 SGHRS and CDR2 YFSETQ. CDR3 residues: CASSLGGAAKNIQYF. The DNA of the CDR3 is TGCGCCAGCAGCTTAGGCGGGGCGGCCAAAAACATTCAGTACTTC. The variable domain in full, with the rest retrieved from reference TRBV5-1 and TRBJ2-4, is KAGVTQTPRYLIKTRGQQVTLSCSPISGHRSVSWYQQTPGQGLQFLFEYFSETQRNKGNFPGRFSGRQFSNSRSEMNVSTLELGDSALYLCASSLGGAAKNIQYFGAGTRLSVL.

The chain recombines TRBV7-8 with TRBJ2-7; possibly TRBD1 for D (5 bases). The germline gives CDR1 SGHVS, CDR2 FQNEAQ. The CDR3 totals 16 residues. V was pared by 5 bases and J by 3 bases, with 20 bases between. CDR3 nucleotide sequence: TGTGCCAGCAGCCCAAGCAGGGCCAGGTTGTTCTACGAGCAGTACTTC. Amino acids: CASSPSRARLFYEQYF.

This chain uses TRBV24-1 with TRBJ2-1, with D maybe TRBD1 (5 bases). V shed 4 bases and J shed 0 bases, with 9 bases lying between them. Germline lookup yields CDR1 KGHDR and CDR2 SFDVKD. This CDR3 is 15 amino acids long. CDR3 nucleotides: TGTGCCACCAGTGAACAGGAGAGCTCCTACAATGAGCAGTTCTTC. Protein product: CATSEQESSYNEQFF.

The chain uses TRBV10-3 and TRBJ1-1, with unresolved D. Germline V CDR1 and CDR2: ENHRY, SYGVKD. Between the trimmed V and J ends, which lost 8 bases and 1 base, there was a span of 5 bases. The CDR3 length is 11 residues. In DNA form, the CDR3 reads TGTGCCATCCAGGCGAACACTGAAGCTTTCTTT. Amino acids: CAIQANTEAFF.

The rearrangement uses TRBV5-1 and TRBJ2-7, with TRBD2 identical over 9 bases. Germline V gene lookup returns CDR1 SGHRS and CDR2 YFSETQ. V trimming: 0 bases; J trimming: 9 bases; junction bases outside the gene matches: 10. The CDR3 sequence is 15 residues long. CDR3 loop: CASSLDPAGGRGQYF. CDR3 sequence (DNA): TGCGCCAGCAGCTTGGATCCAGCGGGGGGAAGAGGGCAGTACTTC.

The V gene is TRBV28, the J gene TRBJ2-5; D is unresolved. The germline gives CDR1 MDHEN, CDR2 SYDVKM. The length of the CDR3 is 12 residues. V shed 7 bases and J shed 2 bases, with 8 bases lying between them. The CDR3 DNA reads TGTGCCAGCAAGGTGGGACAAGAGACCCAGTACTTC. Protein product: CASKVGQETQYF.